This TCR beta chain was recorded in a study of blood T cells in healthy people across ages. Trimming left V 5 bases short and J 1 base short, with 11 bases between. Germline V lookup: CDR1 SQVTM, CDR2 ANQGSEA. The CDR3 is made up of 13 amino acids. Donors were healthy Caucasian individuals from Russia aged about 6 to 90. Sample-barcoded 5' priming and a J-beta primer mix drove a second PCR of roughly 7 to 11 cycles. Each TCR beta cDNA got a 12-nucleotide random molecular identifier. Any given sample supplied a minimum of 3 million CDR3-containing paired-end reads. TCRdb reprocessed the 5' RACE reads with MiXCR, giving one entry per CDR3 protein. Of about 1.5 million distinct CDR3 sequences listed, 35% to 45% are singletons.

This clonotype originated in a woman between 18 and 30 years old in good health. Sequenced: blood. V gene TRBV29-1 combines with J gene TRBJ2-5, with D possibly matching TRBD2 (5 bases). CDR3 sequence (DNA): TGCAGCGTTCGCCGGGAACCCCAAGAGACCCAGTACTTC. Translated: CSVRREPQETQYF. The full variable domain, with the rest looked up from reference TRBV29-1 and TRBJ2-5, is SAVISQKPSRDICQRGTSLTIQCQVDSQVTMMFWYRQQPGQSLTLIATANQGSEATYESGFVIDKFPISRPNLTFSTLTVSNMSPEDSSIYLCSVRREPQETQYFGPGTRLLVL.